What follows are 26 T cell receptor beta chains derived from one specimen sequenced in a study of cytomegalovirus exposure and HLA in healthy donors. TCRdb keeps only in-frame clones here, not all; method: immunoSEQ multiplex PCR. This sample carries 150,000 to 250,000 clones, more than 65% of them seen once, and the ten largest clones take 10% to 15%. The sample taken for sequencing was PBMCs. The receptors were sampled from a woman aged 25 to 39 in good health and CMV-seropositive.

This chain connects TRBV4-2 to TRBJ2-1, with D perhaps matching TRBD1 (6 bases). Germline-derived CDR1 and CDR2 are LGHNA and YNFKEQ. V was trimmed by 0 bases and J by 10 bases, leaving 16 bases between them. The CDR3 sequence is 15 residues long. The CDR3 protein is CASSQEGNLGAEQFF. As DNA, the CDR3 is TGTGCCAGCAGCCAAGAGGGGAACCTGGGGGCAGAGCAGTTCTTC.

The chain recombines TRBV5-4 with TRBJ2-6; 7 bases match TRBD1. There are 19 residues in the CDR3. The trim removed 4 bases at V and 0 bases at J, leaving 13 bases unmatched. Germline values: CDR1 SGHNT, CDR2 YYREEE (reference sequence). The DNA for the CDR3 is TGTGCCAGCAGCCTTTGGGACAGTTTAAGTTTCTCTGGGGCCAACGTCCTGACTTTC. Translating gives CASSLWDSLSFSGANVLTF.

The rearrangement uses TRBV27 and TRBJ2-5; 8 bases line up with TRBD2. Per germline, CDR1 MNHEY and CDR2 SMNVEV (reference sequence). The CDR3 loop spans 15 amino acids. The trim removed 0 bases at V and 5 bases at J, leaving 5 bases unmatched. In DNA form, the CDR3 reads TGTGCCAGCAGTTTATCTAGCGGGACGTACGAGACCCAGTACTTC. It encodes CASSLSSGTYETQYF.

This CDR3 reads CASRREDEQYF. The DNA for the CDR3 is TGTGCCAGCCGGCGGGAGGACGAGCAGTACTTC. The gene calls are TRBV28 and TRBJ2-7; TRBD2 agrees at 8 bases. Germline values: CDR1 MDHEN, CDR2 SYDVKM. Trimming took 8 bases from V and 5 from J; bases not matched to a gene: 2. The length of the CDR3 is 11 residues.

This chain uses TRBV7-8 with TRBJ2-1; the D is unclear. The CDR3 is 16 amino acids. Looked up from germline, CDR1 is SGHVS and CDR2 is FQNEAQ. Trimming cost V 0 bases and J 2 bases, with 11 bases left between them. CDR3 sequence (DNA): TGTGCCAGCAGCTTAGCCCCAGCGAACGCCTACAATGAGCAGTTCTTC. Translated: CASSLAPANAYNEQFF.

The rearrangement links TRBV5-4 to TRBJ1-2; 7 bases align to TRBD1. The CDR3 contains 15 residues. After removal of 4 bases from V and 5 bases from J, the junction contained 11 bases not matched to a gene. Germline lookup yields CDR1 SGHNT and CDR2 YYREEE (reference sequence). CDR3 loop: CASSPGTDSRYGYTF. The CDR3 region has the DNA TGTGCCAGCAGCCCGGGGACAGATTCTCGGTATGGCTACACCTTC.

The chain uses TRBV11-2 and TRBJ2-3; TRBD2 matches at 7 bases. CDR1 and CDR2 (germline): SGHAT, FQNNGV. J gave up 1 base and V 5 bases, and 3 bases lay outside the gene matches. The CDR3 runs to 14 residues. CDR3 sequence: CASSLRGGTDTQYF. The CDR3 DNA sequence: TGTGCCAGCAGCCTCCGGGGGGGCACAGATACGCAGTATTTT.

This clone appeared a few times. The V and J genes are TRBV6-5 and TRBJ1-5, with unresolved D. The CDR3 has 15 amino acids. V was trimmed by 0 bases and J by 3 bases, leaving 9 bases between them. Per the germline V gene, CDR1 is MNHEY and CDR2 is SVGAGI. This CDR3 reads CASSYSMTNNQPQHF. CDR3 bases: TGTGCCAGCAGTTACTCGATGACAAACAATCAGCCCCAGCATTTT.

The chain couples TRBV9 to TRBJ2-2, with a tentative D call TRBD1 (6 bases). The CDR3 contains 14 residues. Germline CDR1 reads SGDLS; CDR2 reads YYNGEE. Trimming cost V 0 bases and J 9 bases, with 12 bases left between them. The CDR3 protein is CASSVVTGSRELFF. DNA of the CDR3: TGTGCCAGCAGCGTAGTTACAGGGTCCCGGGAGCTGTTTTTT.

This clone has only one observation. The chain uses TRBV5-1 and TRBJ2-1; the match to TRBD1 covers 9 bases. This CDR3 is 16 amino acids long. V was clipped by 0 bases and J by 5 bases; unmatched bases: 6. Germline V CDR1 and CDR2: SGHRS, YFSETQ. CDR3 sequence (DNA): TGCGCCAGCAGCTTGGGGACAGGGGAAATGGACAATGAGCAGTTCTTC. It codes for CASSLGTGEMDNEQFF.

The chain links TRBV28 to TRBJ2-2, with a tentative D call TRBD1 (6 bases). This CDR3 has 16 amino acids. The germline V gene encodes CDR1 MDHEN and CDR2 SYDVKM. Trimming took off 7 bases at V and 5 bases at J, with 20 bases between the two ends. The CDR3 reads CASTLGTRTRTGELFF. The DNA of the CDR3 is TGTGCCAGCACACTCGGGACACGAACCAGGACCGGGGAGCTGTTTTTT.

The chain combines TRBV27 with TRBJ2-7; D may be TRBD1 (5 bases). The CDR3 covers 14 residues. The ends were cut back, 5 bases at V and 3 bases at J, with 14 bases in the middle. The germline CDR1 and CDR2 sequences are MNHEY and SMNVEV (reference sequence). The CDR3 here is CASSPRTPHYEQYF. For the CDR3, the DNA is TGTGCCAGCAGTCCCAGGACACCCCACTACGAGCAGTACTTC.

The V and J genes are TRBV6-5 and TRBJ1-1; TRBD1 agrees at 7 bases. This CDR3 comprises 15 residues. Trimming took 2 bases from V and 1 from J; bases not matched to a gene: 4. CDR1 and CDR2 (germline): MNHEY, SVGAGI. The CDR3 loop is CASSYPGGRNTEAFF. In nucleotides, the CDR3 is TGTGCCAGCAGTTACCCAGGGGGGAGGAACACTGAAGCTTTCTTT.

This chain's CDR3 is CSGVQVTGGTEAFF. The DNA of the CDR3 is TGCAGCGGGGTTCAAGTAACAGGGGGAACTGAAGCTTTCTTT. V gene TRBV29-1 combines with J gene TRBJ1-1; 8 bases are shared with TRBD1. V was pared by 7 bases and J by 5 bases, with 12 bases of the junction left unmatched. Per the germline V gene, CDR1 is SQVTM and CDR2 is ANQGSEA. The CDR3 length is 14 residues.

This chain joins TRBV7-2 and TRBJ2-7; no clear D gene. Germline CDR1 SGHTA, CDR2 FQGNSA. This CDR3 is built from 15 residues. V lost 5 bases, J lost 0 bases, and 14 bases lay in between. Written as DNA, the CDR3 is TGTGCCAGCAGCCTCTACCCCGTAACCTCCTACGAGCAGTACTTC. Its translation is CASSLYPVTSYEQYF.

The chain joins TRBV5-6 to TRBJ1-1; D remains ambiguous. The CDR3 has 14 residues. Germline V gives CDR1 SGHDT, CDR2 YYEEEE. Trimming took 2 bases from V and 5 from J, leaving 13 bases between them. The CDR3 region is CASSFIGRRTEAFF. CDR3 DNA sequence: TGTGCCAGCAGCTTTATTGGGCGAAGGACTGAAGCTTTCTTT.

Regarding this clone: Other nucleotide sequences in the sample specify the same CDR3. CDR3: CASSPSGSSYEQYF. CDR3 DNA sequence: TGTGCCAGCTCACCTAGCGGGAGTTCCTACGAGCAGTACTTC. The rearrangement uses TRBV18 and TRBJ2-7; 9 bases are a match to TRBD2. The V gene end was trimmed by 3 bases and the J gene end by 1 base; junction bases not matched to a gene: 1. The CDR3 spans 14 residues. Germline V gene data show CDR1 as KGHSH and CDR2 as LQKENI.

The V call is TRBV2, the J call TRBJ2-1, with a weak D call TRBD1 (5 bases). Germline lookup yields CDR1 SNHLY and CDR2 FYNNEI. The germline V and J ends were trimmed by 4 bases and 8 bases, with 15 bases remaining between them. CDR3 length equals 14 residues. CDR3 nucleotides: TGTGCCAGCAGTGTCCAGGGTGAAGTCTATGAGCAGTTCTTC. Its protein product is CASSVQGEVYEQFF. The variable domain in full, completed from reference TRBV2 and TRBJ2-1, reads EPEVTQTPSHQVTQMGQEVILRCVPISNHLYFYWYRQILGQKVEFLVSFYNNEISEKSEIFDDQFSVERPDGSNFTLKIRSTKLEDSAMYFCASSVQGEVYEQFFGPGTRLTVL.

A few counts support this clone. V is TRBV7-8 and J is TRBJ1-5, with 8 bases matching TRBD1. CDR1 is SGHVS, CDR2 FQNEAQ, per germline. This CDR3 comprises 14 residues. V lost 0 bases and J lost 7; bases outside the gene matches: 2. DNA for the CDR3: TGTGCCAGCAGCTTAGCACAGGGGGGACAGCCCCAGCATTTT. Protein sequence: CASSLAQGGQPQHF.

V gene TRBV27 combines with J gene TRBJ2-3, with D possibly TRBD2 on 5 matching bases. V lost 5 bases and J 4 bases, leaving 13 bases between the germline ends. This CDR3 comprises 14 residues. CDR1 is MNHEY, CDR2 SMNVEV, per germline (reference sequence). The CDR3 sequence is CASSPRSAADTQYF. For the CDR3, the DNA is TGTGCCAGCAGTCCCCGTAGCGCTGCAGATACGCAGTATTTT.

This sequence joins TRBV9 and TRBJ2-1, with 12 bases that match TRBD1. The V segment lost 3 bases and the J segment 8 bases; nucleotides outside the gene matches: 6. The CDR3 length is 15 residues. Germline V gives CDR1 SGDLS, CDR2 YYNGEE. This CDR3 is CASSAGQGASYEQFF. CDR3 bases: TGTGCCAGCAGCGCGGGACAGGGGGCGAGTTATGAGCAGTTCTTC.

The CDR3 nucleotides read TGTGCCAGCAGCTTTCAGGGGCCGGGCACTGAAGCTTTCTTT. As protein: CASSFQGPGTEAFF. The rearrangement links TRBV7-8 to TRBJ1-1, with D possibly being TRBD1 (6 bases). Between the trimmed V and J ends, which lost 3 bases and 4 bases, there was a span of 12 bases. This CDR3 contains 14 residues. CDR1 and CDR2 from the germline V gene are SGHVS and FQNEAQ.

This chain connects TRBV28 to TRBJ1-1, with 7 nucleotides matching TRBD1. Losses at the gene ends were 7 bases for V and 3 bases for J; bases not matched to a gene: 5. The CDR3 contains 13 residues. Germline lookup yields CDR1 MDHEN and CDR2 SYDVKM. CDR3: CASTNQGDTEAFF. CDR3 coding DNA: TGTGCCAGCACCAATCAGGGGGACACTGAAGCTTTCTTT.

The V gene is TRBV6-4, the J gene TRBJ1-5; TRBD1 matches 10 bases. Unmatched junction bases numbered 3, after V lost 5 bases and J lost 2 bases. CDR3 length: 15 residues. Germline V gene lookup returns CDR1 MRHNA and CDR2 SNTAGT. The CDR3, as DNA: TGTGCCAGCAGTCTGACAGGGGGCGGCAATCAGCCCCAGCATTTT. The encoded protein is CASSLTGGGNQPQHF.

This clone showed up just a few times. The V gene is TRBV2, the J gene TRBJ2-7, with TRBD2 identical over 14 bases. Per the germline V gene, CDR1 is SNHLY and CDR2 is FYNNEI. The CDR3 is 15 residues long. J gave up 6 bases and V 6 bases, and 7 bases lay outside the gene matches. The CDR3 sequence: CASRVGLAGVVEQYF. DNA for the CDR3: TGTGCCAGCAGAGTGGGACTAGCGGGAGTTGTCGAGCAGTACTTC.

CDR3 protein: CASSPQGQQPQHF. The CDR3 DNA is TGTGCCAGCTCACCGCAGGGGCAGCAGCCCCAGCATTTT. The chain couples TRBV18 to TRBJ1-5, with a possible D match to TRBD1 (6 bases). The V and J ends lost 3 bases and 7 bases respectively, with 10 bases between them. The CDR3 loop spans 13 amino acids. Germline V gene data show CDR1 as KGHSH and CDR2 as LQKENI. Together with reference TRBV18 and TRBJ1-5, the CDR3 gives the full variable domain: NAGVMQNPRHLVRRRGQEARLRCSPMKGHSHVYWYRQLPEEGLKFMVYLQKENIIDESGMPKERFSAEFPKEGPSILRIQQVVRGDSAAYFCASSPQGQQPQHFGDGTRLSIL.